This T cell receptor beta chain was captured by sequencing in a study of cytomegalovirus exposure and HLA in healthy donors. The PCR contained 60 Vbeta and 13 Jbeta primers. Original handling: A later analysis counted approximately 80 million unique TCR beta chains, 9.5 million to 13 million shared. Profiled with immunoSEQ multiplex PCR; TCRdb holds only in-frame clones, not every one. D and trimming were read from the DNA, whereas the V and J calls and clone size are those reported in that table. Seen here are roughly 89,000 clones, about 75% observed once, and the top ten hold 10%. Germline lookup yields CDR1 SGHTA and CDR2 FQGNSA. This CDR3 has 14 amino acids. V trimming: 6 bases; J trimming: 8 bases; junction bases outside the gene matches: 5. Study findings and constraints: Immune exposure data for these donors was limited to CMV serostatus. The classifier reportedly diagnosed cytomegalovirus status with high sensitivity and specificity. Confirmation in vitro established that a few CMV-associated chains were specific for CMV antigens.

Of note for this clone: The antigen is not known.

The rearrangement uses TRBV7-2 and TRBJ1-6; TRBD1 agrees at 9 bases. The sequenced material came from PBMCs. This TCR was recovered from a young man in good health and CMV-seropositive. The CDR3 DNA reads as TGTGCCAGCAGTCAAACAGGGGGCTATTCACCCCTCCACTTT. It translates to CASSQTGGYSPLHF.